These 22 T cell receptor beta chains were sequenced from one sample in a study of T-cell reconstitution after alpha-beta-depleted transplantation in children. A TCRbeta library incorporating unique molecular identifiers was prepared. TCRdb re-called the PCR reads with MiXCR, one entry per CDR3 protein. This sample has 500,000 to 750,000 distinct CDR3 sequences, with 10% to 15% found just once. The starting material was PBMCs, mostly from graft donor cells, obtained 360 days after TCRalphabeta/CD19-depleted stem cell transplant. The origin of the receptors is a male patient between 5 and 17 years old who had a stem cell transplant for acute myeloid leukemia, so the T cells may come from the graft donor.

At least ten counts were recorded for this clonotype. This chain joins TRBV7-2 and TRBJ1-5; D unclear. Germline V lookup: CDR1 SGHTA, CDR2 FQGNSA. The CDR3 loop spans 14 amino acids. V was shortened by 5 bases and J by 4 bases, with 12 bases between the two germline ends. The chain's CDR3 is CASSQAGQNQPQHF. The CDR3, as DNA: TGTGCCAGCAGCCAGGCCGGGCAAAATCAGCCCCAGCATTTT.

This clonotype has only a few counts. V and J are TRBV24-1 and TRBJ2-5, with D possibly being TRBD2 (5 bases). This CDR3 contains 17 residues. CDR1 is KGHDR, CDR2 SFDVKD, per germline. V lost 2 bases and J 2 bases, leaving 17 bases between the germline ends. CDR3 bases: TGTGCCACCAGTGATTGGACGGCGGCCAGACTACAAGAGACCCAGTACTTC. Its translation: CATSDWTAARLQETQYF.

A few counts support this clonotype. The V call is TRBV12-3 or TRBV12-4, the J call TRBJ2-7, with D hard to call. V lost 4 bases to trimming and J lost 6 bases, with 10 bases between them. This CDR3 contains 12 residues. DNA of the CDR3: TGTGCCAGCAGTTCCAGCGTCCCCGAGCAGTACTTC. This codes for CASSSSVPEQYF.

The chain employs TRBV20-1 and TRBJ2-1, with 9 bases identical to TRBD2. From germline, CDR1 is DFQATT and CDR2 SNEGSKA (reference sequence). Trimming removed 2 bases from V and 6 bases from J; junction bases left unmatched: 5. This CDR3 is built from 14 residues. As DNA, the CDR3 is TGCAGTGCTAGATCCGGGACTAGCCCCAATGAGCAGTTCTTC. Protein sequence: CSARSGTSPNEQFF.

The J gene is TRBJ2-3, the V gene TRBV7-3, with D tentatively TRBD2 (5 bases). CDR3 size: 15 residues. V gave up 5 bases and J gave up 1 base, with 13 bases separating them. CDR1 and CDR2 from the germline V gene are SGHTA and FQGTGA. CDR3 sequence reads: CASSPKGERTDTQYF. CDR3 in DNA: TGTGCCAGCAGCCCAAAGGGAGAACGCACAGATACGCAGTATTTT.

The sample holds a few counts of this clonotype. This CDR3 is CASSLTGADNEQFF. In DNA, the CDR3 is TGTGCCAGCAGTTTAACGGGAGCGGACAATGAGCAGTTCTTC. The V call is TRBV12-3 or TRBV12-4, the J call TRBJ2-1, with a tentative D call TRBD2 (6 bases). This CDR3 comprises 14 residues. The ends were cut back, 2 bases at V and 5 bases at J, with 10 bases in the middle.

This clonotype was seen more than once but under ten times. This rearrangement joins TRBV12-3 or TRBV12-4 to TRBJ2-5; 8 nucleotides match TRBD1. This CDR3 spans 14 amino acids. The V and J ends lost 6 bases and 5 bases, in that order; junction bases with no gene match: 8. The CDR3 spells CASSPTGVGETQYF. The CDR3 DNA reads TGTGCCAGCAGCCCGACAGGGGTAGGGGAGACCCAGTACTTC.

V gene TRBV29-1 combines with J gene TRBJ1-2; D is unresolved. Germline V gene sequence: CDR1 SQVTM, CDR2 ANQGSEA. This CDR3 region has 13 residues. V shed 5 bases and J shed 7 bases, with 17 bases lying between them. The CDR3 DNA reads as TGCAGCGTTAACGGATTAGCCGGGGTTGGCTACACCTTC. Translating gives CSVNGLAGVGYTF.

The rearrangement links TRBV20-1 to TRBJ2-1; 9 bases align to TRBD2. J gave up 2 bases and V 5 bases, and 7 bases lay outside the gene matches. CDR3 length: 15 residues. Germline CDR1 and CDR2: DFQATT and SNEGSKA (reference sequence). The CDR3 here is CSAPKTSGTYNEQFF. The CDR3 DNA reads as TGCAGTGCTCCCAAGACTAGCGGCACCTACAATGAGCAGTTCTTC.

The V and J genes are TRBV28 and TRBJ2-5; a possible D gene is TRBD1 (5 bases). This CDR3 is built from 11 residues. Trimming cost V 5 bases and J 9 bases, with 10 bases left between them. Germline V gene data show CDR1 as MDHEN and CDR2 as SYDVKM. This CDR3 reads CASSPMGPQYF. CDR3 DNA: TGTGCCAGCAGTCCAATGGGGCCCCAGTACTTC. The full variable domain, rest sourced from reference TRBV28 and TRBJ2-5, is DVKVTQSSRYLVKRTGEKVFLECVQDMDHENMFWYRQDPGLGLRLIYFSYDVKMKEKGDIPEGYSVSREKKERFSLILESASTNQTSMYLCASSPMGPQYFGPGTRLLVL.

This clonotype was detected many times. V and J are TRBV12-3 or TRBV12-4 and TRBJ1-5, with 9 bases lining up with TRBD1. V lost 6 bases to trimming and J lost 4 bases; unmatched junction nucleotides: 4. This CDR3 region has 14 residues. The CDR3 nucleotides read TGTGCCAGCAGCTTGACAGGGGGAAATCAGCCCCAGCATTTT. Encoded protein: CASSLTGGNQPQHF.

Many counts were recorded for this clonotype. The J gene is TRBJ2-2, the V gene TRBV29-1, with D unclear. From germline, CDR1 is SQVTM and CDR2 ANQGSEA. The CDR3 is 11 residues long. Trimming took 7 bases from V and 4 from J, leaving 7 bases between them. The CDR3 protein is CSGVRTGELFF. DNA of the CDR3: TGCAGCGGGGTTCGCACCGGGGAGCTGTTTTTT.

In this sample, this clonotype turned up a few times. CDR3 loop: CASSQVRTSGRATDTQYF. CDR3 bases: TGTGCCAGCAGCCAAGTACGGACTAGCGGGAGGGCCACAGATACGCAGTATTTT. The rearrangement uses TRBV4-2 and TRBJ2-3; TRBD2 matches 15 bases. Germline CDR1 is LGHNA and CDR2 is YNFKEQ. CDR3 length equals 18 residues. V lost 1 base and J lost 2; bases outside the gene matches: 4.

Concerning this clonotype itself: Given a much more abundant clone one base away, this may be a read error. Because the CDR3 is missing its conserved closing phenylalanine or tryptophan, this is likely a read error. The chain carries TRBV25-1 and TRBJ2-1; 10 bases are a match to TRBD2. Trimming removed 6 bases from V and 7 bases from J; junction bases left unmatched: 6. The CDR3 runs 14 residues. Germline V CDR1 and CDR2: MGHDK, SYGVNS. The CDR3 DNA reads as TGTGCCAGCAGCCAGTTTAGCGGGAGGAATGAGCAGTTCTCC. Amino acid sequence: CASSQFSGRNEQFS.

This clonotype was observed at least ten times. The V gene is TRBV9, the J gene TRBJ2-2; no firm D call. V lost 3 bases, J lost 4 bases, and 10 bases lay in between. Germline V CDR1 and CDR2: SGDLS, YYNGEE. The CDR3 consists of 14 residues. CDR3 sequence (DNA): TGTGCCAGCAGCGAGCAGTATGGCACCGGGGAGCTGTTTTTT. Protein product: CASSEQYGTGELFF.

The rearrangement uses TRBV5-6 and TRBJ2-7; the D gene is possibly TRBD1 (5 bases). This CDR3 comprises 15 residues. V lost 4 bases and J lost 2, with 16 bases in between. In germline, CDR1 is SGHDT, CDR2 YYEEEE. CDR3 coding DNA: TGTGCCAGCAGCCTCGTTGTAGGACAAGCCTACGAGCAGTACTTC. Its protein product is CASSLVVGQAYEQYF.

This clonotype was detected many times. This chain connects TRBV5-4 to TRBJ2-1; D may correspond to TRBD1 or TRBD2 (7 bases each). Deletions cut 4 bases from V and 15 bases from J, with 17 bases between. This CDR3 region has 12 residues. In germline, CDR1 is SGHNT, CDR2 YYREEE (reference sequence). The CDR3 nucleotides are TGTGCCAGCAGCCCCCAGGGGGGGAACTGGTTCTTC. It encodes CASSPQGGNWFF.

V usage is TRBV28 and J usage is TRBJ2-2; 12 nucleotides match TRBD2. The germline V gene has CDR1 MDHEN and CDR2 SYDVKM. Losses at the gene ends were 8 bases for V and 6 bases for J; bases not matched to a gene: 4. The CDR3 spans 14 residues. CDR3 residues: CASASGRASGELFF. Here the CDR3 DNA reads TGTGCCAGCGCTAGCGGGAGGGCCTCCGGGGAGCTGTTTTTT. Full variable domain (remainder filled in from reference TRBV28 and TRBJ2-2): DVKVTQSSRYLVKRTGEKVFLECVQDMDHENMFWYRQDPGLGLRLIYFSYDVKMKEKGDIPEGYSVSREKKERFSLILESASTNQTSMYLCASASGRASGELFFGEGSRLTVL.

This clonotype was detected ten times or more. V is TRBV6-5 and J is TRBJ2-5, with 7 bases identical to TRBD2. The CDR3 sequence is 16 residues long. The V gene end was trimmed by 9 bases and the J gene end by 1 base; junction bases not matched to a gene: 14. Per germline, CDR1 MNHEY and CDR2 SVGAGI. CDR3 DNA: TGTGCCAGTCGCGCAGTTGGTAGCGGGCCCCAAGAGACCCAGTACTTC. Protein: CASRAVGSGPQETQYF.

This clonotype was seen many times. The chain carries TRBV30 and TRBJ2-7; D is undetermined. The ends were cut back, 0 bases at V and 4 bases at J, with 7 bases in the middle. Germline-derived CDR1 and CDR2 are GTSNPN and SVGIG (reference sequence). This CDR3 is built from 12 residues. CDR3 in DNA: TGTGCCTGGAGTGTAGGTGTATACGAGCAGTACTTC. Its protein product is CAWSVGVYEQYF.

This clonotype was seen at least ten times. V gene TRBV7-8 combines with J gene TRBJ2-7; TRBD2 agrees at 8 bases. The trim removed 1 base at V and 2 bases at J, leaving 1 base unmatched. The CDR3 length is 14 residues. Germline V gene lookup returns CDR1 SGHVS and CDR2 FQNEAQ. CDR3 sequence: CASSLEGLAYEQYF. CDR3 DNA sequence: TGTGCCAGCAGCTTAGAGGGACTAGCCTACGAGCAGTACTTC.

This clonotype has a handful of counts. The CDR3 coding sequence is TGTGCCAGCAGCTCCCCGGGAAGGGTCGGTGAGCAGTTCTTC. This gives the protein CASSSPGRVGEQFF. This rearrangement joins TRBV7-2 to TRBJ2-1, with D maybe TRBD2 (5 bases). V dropped 4 bases and J dropped 9 bases, with 16 bases sitting between them. The CDR3 consists of 14 residues. The germline V gene encodes CDR1 SGHTA and CDR2 FQGNSA.